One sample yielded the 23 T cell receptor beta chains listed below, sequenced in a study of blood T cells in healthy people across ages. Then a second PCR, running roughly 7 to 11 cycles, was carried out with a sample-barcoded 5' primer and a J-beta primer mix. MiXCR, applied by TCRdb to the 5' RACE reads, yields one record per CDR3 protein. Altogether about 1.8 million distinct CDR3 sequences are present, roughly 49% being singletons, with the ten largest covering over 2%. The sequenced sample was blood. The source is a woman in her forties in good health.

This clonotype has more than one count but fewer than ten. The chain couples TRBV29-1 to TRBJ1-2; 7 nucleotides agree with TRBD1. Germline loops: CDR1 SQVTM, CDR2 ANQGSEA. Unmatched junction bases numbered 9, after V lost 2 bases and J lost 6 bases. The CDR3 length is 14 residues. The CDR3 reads CSVESYRGKDGYTF. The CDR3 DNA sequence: TGCAGCGTTGAAAGCTACAGGGGTAAGGATGGCTACACCTTC.

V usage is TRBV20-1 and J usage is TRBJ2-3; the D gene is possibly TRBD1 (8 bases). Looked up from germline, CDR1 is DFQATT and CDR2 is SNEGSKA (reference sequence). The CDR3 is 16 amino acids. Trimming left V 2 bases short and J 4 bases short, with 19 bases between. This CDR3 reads CSARPFTGGVADTQYF. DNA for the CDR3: TGCAGTGCTAGACCCTTCACAGGGGGGGTCGCAGATACGCAGTATTTT.

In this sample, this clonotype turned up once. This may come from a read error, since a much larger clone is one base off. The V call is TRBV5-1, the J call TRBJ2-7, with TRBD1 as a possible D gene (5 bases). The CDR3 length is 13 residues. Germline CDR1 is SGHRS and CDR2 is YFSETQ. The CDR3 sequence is CASSFGRVYEQYF. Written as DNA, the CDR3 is TGTGCCAGCAGCTTTGGCAGGGTGTACGAGCAGTACTTC.

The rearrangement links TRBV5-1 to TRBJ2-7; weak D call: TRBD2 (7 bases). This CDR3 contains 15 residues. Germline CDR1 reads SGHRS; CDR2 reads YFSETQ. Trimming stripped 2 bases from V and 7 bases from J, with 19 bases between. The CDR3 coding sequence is TGCGCCAGCAGCTTTAACGGGGGGCAAACGCGGGAGCAGTACTTC. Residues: CASSFNGGQTREQYF. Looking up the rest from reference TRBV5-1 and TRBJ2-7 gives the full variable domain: KAGVTQTPRYLIKTRGQQVTLSCSPISGHRSVSWYQQTPGQGLQFLFEYFSETQRNKGNFPGRFSGRQFSNSRSEMNVSTLELGDSALYLCASSFNGGQTREQYFGPGTRLTVT.

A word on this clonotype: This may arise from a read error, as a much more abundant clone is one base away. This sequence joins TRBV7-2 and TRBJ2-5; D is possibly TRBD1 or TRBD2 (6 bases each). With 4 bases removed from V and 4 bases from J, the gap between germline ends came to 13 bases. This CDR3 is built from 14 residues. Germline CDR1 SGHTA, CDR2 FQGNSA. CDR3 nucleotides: TGTGCCAGCAGCTCCCAGGGGACTCGAGAGACCCAGTACTTC. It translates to CASSSQGTRETQYF.

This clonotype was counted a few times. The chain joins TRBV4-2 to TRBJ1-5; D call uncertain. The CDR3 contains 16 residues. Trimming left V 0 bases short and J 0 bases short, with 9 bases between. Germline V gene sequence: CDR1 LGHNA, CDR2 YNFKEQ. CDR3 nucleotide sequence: TGTGCCAGCAGCCAAGATAGTGGCCTTAGCAATCAGCCCCAGCATTTT. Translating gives CASSQDSGLSNQPQHF.

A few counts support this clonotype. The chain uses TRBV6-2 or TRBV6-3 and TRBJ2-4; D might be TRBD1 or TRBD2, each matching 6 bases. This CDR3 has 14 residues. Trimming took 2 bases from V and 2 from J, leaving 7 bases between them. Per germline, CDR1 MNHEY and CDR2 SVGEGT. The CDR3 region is CASSYGGPKNIQYF. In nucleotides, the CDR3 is TGTGCCAGCAGTTACGGGGGGCCCAAAAACATTCAGTACTTC.

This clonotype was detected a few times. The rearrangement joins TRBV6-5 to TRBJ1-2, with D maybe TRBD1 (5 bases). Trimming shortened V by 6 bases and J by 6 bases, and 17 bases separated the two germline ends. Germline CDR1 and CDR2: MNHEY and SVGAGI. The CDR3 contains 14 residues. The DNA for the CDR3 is TGTGCCAGCAGCAAATCCGGGACGGCCAATGGCTACACCTTC. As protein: CASSKSGTANGYTF.

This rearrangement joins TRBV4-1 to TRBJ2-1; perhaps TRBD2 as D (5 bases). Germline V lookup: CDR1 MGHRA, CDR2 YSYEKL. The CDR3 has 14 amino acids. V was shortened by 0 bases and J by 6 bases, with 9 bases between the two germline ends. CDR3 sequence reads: CASSQELRGNEQFF. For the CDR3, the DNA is TGCGCCAGCAGCCAAGAGCTCCGGGGCAATGAGCAGTTCTTC.

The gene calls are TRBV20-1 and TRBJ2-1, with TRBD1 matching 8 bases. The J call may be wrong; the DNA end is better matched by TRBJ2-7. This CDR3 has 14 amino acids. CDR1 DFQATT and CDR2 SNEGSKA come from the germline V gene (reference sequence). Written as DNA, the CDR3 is TGCAGTGCTGAGTATACAGGGGGGACCTACGAGCAGTACTTC. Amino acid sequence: CSAEYTGGTYEQYF.

DNA of the CDR3: TGCAGCGTAAAAGGACAGGGTCCGTACTACACCTTC. It is translated as CSVKGQGPYYTF. The rearrangement uses TRBV29-1 and TRBJ1-2; 8 bases fit TRBD1. The CDR3 contains 12 residues. The junction had 10 bases not matched to a gene; V was cut back by 6 bases and J by 10 bases. The V gene's germline CDR1 is SQVTM and CDR2 ANQGSEA.

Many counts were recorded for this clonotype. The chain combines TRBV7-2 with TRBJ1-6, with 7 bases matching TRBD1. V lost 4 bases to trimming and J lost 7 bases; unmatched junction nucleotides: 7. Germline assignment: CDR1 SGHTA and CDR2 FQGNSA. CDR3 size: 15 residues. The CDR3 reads CASSSRQGLNSPLHF. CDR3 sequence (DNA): TGTGCCAGCAGCTCTCGACAGGGTCTCAATTCACCCCTCCACTTT.

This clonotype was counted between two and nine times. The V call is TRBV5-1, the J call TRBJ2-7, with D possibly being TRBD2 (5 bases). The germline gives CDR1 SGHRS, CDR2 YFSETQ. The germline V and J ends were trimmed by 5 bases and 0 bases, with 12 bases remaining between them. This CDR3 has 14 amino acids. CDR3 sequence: CASSNSGGSYEQYF. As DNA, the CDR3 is TGCGCCAGCAGTAACAGCGGCGGCTCCTACGAGCAGTACTTC.

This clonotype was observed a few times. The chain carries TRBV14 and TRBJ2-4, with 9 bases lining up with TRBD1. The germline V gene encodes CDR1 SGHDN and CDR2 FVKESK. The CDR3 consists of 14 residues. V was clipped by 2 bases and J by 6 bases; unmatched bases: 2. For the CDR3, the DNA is TGTGCCAGCAGCCAACACAGGGGGCCAAACATTCAGTACTTC. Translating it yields CASSQHRGPNIQYF.

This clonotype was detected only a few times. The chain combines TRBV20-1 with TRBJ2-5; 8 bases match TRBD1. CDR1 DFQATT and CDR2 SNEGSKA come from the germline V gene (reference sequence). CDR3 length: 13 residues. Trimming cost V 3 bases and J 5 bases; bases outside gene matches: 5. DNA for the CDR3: TGCAGTGCTAGTGCAACAGGGGGGGAGACCCAGTACTTC. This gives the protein CSASATGGETQYF.

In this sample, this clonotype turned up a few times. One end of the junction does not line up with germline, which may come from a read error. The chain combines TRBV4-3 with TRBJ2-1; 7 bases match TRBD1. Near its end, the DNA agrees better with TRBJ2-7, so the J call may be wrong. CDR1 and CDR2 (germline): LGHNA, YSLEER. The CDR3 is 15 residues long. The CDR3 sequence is CASSPRQGSYNEQYF. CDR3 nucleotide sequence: TGTGCCAGCAGTCCTCGACAGGGCTCCTACAATGAGCAGTACTTC.

This chain's CDR3 is CASSLLLAGQETQYF. The CDR3 DNA sequence: TGTGCCAGCAGCTTGTTACTAGCGGGACAAGAGACCCAGTACTTC. The chain carries TRBV5-6 and TRBJ2-5; 10 bases are a match to TRBD2. The CDR3 length is 15 residues. Germline CDR1 reads SGHDT; CDR2 reads YYEEEE. V gave up 1 base and J gave up 2 bases; unmatched junction bases: 2.

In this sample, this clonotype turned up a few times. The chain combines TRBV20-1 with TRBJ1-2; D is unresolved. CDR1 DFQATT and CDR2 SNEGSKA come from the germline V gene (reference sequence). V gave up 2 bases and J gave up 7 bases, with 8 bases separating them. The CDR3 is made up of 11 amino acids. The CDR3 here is CSARSRSGYTF. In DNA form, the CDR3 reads TGCAGTGCTAGAAGCAGATCTGGCTACACCTTC.

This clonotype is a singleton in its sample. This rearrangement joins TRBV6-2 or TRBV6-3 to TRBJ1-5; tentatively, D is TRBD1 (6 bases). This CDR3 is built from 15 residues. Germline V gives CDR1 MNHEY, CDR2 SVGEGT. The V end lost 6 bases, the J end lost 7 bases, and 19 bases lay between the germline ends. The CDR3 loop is CASSPLAGGQQPQHF. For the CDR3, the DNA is TGTGCCAGCAGCCCCCTTGCCGGGGGGCAGCAGCCCCAGCATTTT.

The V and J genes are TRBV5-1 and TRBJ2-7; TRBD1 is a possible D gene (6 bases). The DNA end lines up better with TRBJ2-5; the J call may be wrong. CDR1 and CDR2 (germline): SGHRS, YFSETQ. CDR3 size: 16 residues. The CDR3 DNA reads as TGCGCCAGCGCCTCTCCAGCAGGACAGTCGTATGGGACCCAGTACTTC. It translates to CASASPAGQSYGTQYF.

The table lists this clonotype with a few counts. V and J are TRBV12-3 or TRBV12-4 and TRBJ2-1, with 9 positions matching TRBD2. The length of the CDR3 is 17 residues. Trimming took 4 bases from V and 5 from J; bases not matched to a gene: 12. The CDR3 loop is CASSSNPGLASNNEQFF. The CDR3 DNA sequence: TGTGCCAGCAGTTCTAACCCAGGACTAGCGTCAAACAATGAGCAGTTCTTC.

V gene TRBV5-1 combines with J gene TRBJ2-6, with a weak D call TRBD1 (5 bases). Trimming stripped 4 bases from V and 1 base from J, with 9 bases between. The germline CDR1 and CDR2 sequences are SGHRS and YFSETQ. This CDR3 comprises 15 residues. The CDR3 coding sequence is TGCGCCAGCAGCGCCAGGGTGTCTGGGGCCAACGTCCTGACTTTC. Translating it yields CASSARVSGANVLTF.

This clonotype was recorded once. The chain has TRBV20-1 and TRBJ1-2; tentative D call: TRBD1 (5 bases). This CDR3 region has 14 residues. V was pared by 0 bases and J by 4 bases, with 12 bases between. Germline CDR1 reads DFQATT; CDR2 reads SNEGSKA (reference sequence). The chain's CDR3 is CSARERGHGYGYTF. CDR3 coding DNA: TGCAGTGCTAGAGAGCGCGGACATGGCTATGGCTACACCTTC.